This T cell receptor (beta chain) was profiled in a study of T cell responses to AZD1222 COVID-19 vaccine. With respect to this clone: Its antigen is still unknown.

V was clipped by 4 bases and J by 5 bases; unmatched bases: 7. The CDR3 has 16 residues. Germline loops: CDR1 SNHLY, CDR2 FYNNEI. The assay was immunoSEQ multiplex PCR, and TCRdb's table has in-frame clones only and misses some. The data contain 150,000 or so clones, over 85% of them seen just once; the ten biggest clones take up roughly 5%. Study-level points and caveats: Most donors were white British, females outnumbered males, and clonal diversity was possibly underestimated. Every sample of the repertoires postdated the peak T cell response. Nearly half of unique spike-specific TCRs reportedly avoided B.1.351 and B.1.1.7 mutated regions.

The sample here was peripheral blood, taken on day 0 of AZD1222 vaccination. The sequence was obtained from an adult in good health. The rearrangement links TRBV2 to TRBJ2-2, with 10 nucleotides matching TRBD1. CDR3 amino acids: CASSAERDRGTGELFF. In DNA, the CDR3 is TGTGCCAGCAGTGCGGAACGGGACAGGGGAACCGGGGAGCTGTTTTTT.